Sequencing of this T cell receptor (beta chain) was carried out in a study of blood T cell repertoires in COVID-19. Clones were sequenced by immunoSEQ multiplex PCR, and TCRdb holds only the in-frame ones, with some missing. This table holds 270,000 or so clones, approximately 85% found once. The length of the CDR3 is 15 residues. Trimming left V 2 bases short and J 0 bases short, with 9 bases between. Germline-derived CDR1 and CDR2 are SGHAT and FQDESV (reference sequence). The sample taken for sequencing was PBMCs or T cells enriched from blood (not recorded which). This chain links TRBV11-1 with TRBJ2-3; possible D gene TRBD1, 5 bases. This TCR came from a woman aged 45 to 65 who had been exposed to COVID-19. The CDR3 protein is CASSLSTASTDTQYF. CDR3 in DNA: TGTGCCAGCAGCTTATCGACAGCTAGCACAGATACGCAGTATTTT.